This is a list of T cell receptor beta chains from one sample in a study of identical twins. A single record per CDR3 protein comes from TCRdb applying MiXCR to the 5' RACE reads. The sample shows under 350,000 distinct CDR3 sequences, around 9.7% of them seen only once. The data also belong to a second study, concerning yellow fever vaccine responses in identical twins.

The sequencing sample was made of CD8+ T cells sorted from blood. Receptors originate from a woman aged 18-35 years in good health. Both conserved end residues are part of each CDR3. D genes are given only for firm matches. Only some rows state a clone size, as once, few, many or a class for expanded clones.

D: TRBD1; J: TRBJ2-1; length: 16; size: once; V: TRBV12-3/TRBV12-4; CDR3: CASSPRSAGGYNEQFF; DNA: TGTGCCAGCAGCCCGAGGTCGGCAGGGGGCTACAATGAGCAGTTCTTC
D: -; J: TRBJ2-5; length: 14; size: -; V: TRBV20-1; CDR3: CSARDGRPQETQYF; DNA: TGCAGTGCTAGAGATGGACGGCCCCAAGAGACCCAGTACTTC
D: TRBD1; J: TRBJ1-1; length: 14; size: many; V: TRBV12-3/TRBV12-4; CDR3: CASSFNRGGTEAFF; DNA: TGTGCCAGCAGTTTTAACAGGGGGGGCACTGAAGCTTTCTTT
D: TRBD1; J: TRBJ1-1; length: 13; size: many; V: TRBV2; CDR3: CASPGTANTEAFF; DNA: TGTGCCAGCCCAGGGACAGCGAACACTGAAGCTTTCTTT
D: -; J: TRBJ2-1; length: 13; size: -; V: TRBV12-3/TRBV12-4; CDR3: CASRSLPGPEQFF; DNA: TGTGCCAGCAGATCACTCCCTGGACCTGAGCAGTTCTTC
D: TRBD1; J: TRBJ2-7; length: 17; size: few; V: TRBV7-9; CDR3: CASSFPGQGAGSYEQYF; DNA: TGTGCCAGCAGCTTTCCGGGACAGGGGGCTGGCTCCTACGAGCAGTACTTC
D: TRBD1; J: TRBJ2-7; length: 14; size: few; V: TRBV6-5; CDR3: CASSWDSETYEQYF; DNA: TGTGCCAGCAGTTGGGACAGTGAGACCTACGAGCAGTACTTC
D: -; J: TRBJ1-4; length: 18; size: many; V: TRBV4-3; CDR3: CASSQDRAVYGANEKLFF; DNA: TGCGCCAGCAGCCAAGATAGGGCAGTTTATGGCGCTAATGAAAAACTGTTTTTT
D: TRBD1; J: TRBJ2-7; length: 14; size: many; V: TRBV5-1; CDR3: CATSPGQGSYEQYF; DNA: TGCGCCACCAGCCCGGGACAGGGTTCCTACGAGCAGTACTTC
D: -; J: TRBJ2-5; length: 14; size: -; V: TRBV29-1; CDR3: CSVTLKSAQETQYF; DNA: TGCAGCGTTACACTTAAGTCGGCCCAAGAGACCCAGTACTTC
D: TRBD2; J: TRBJ2-1; length: 16; size: -; V: TRBV6-1; CDR3: CASSDFRLAGADEQFF; DNA: TGTGCCAGCAGTGATTTTAGACTAGCGGGAGCGGATGAGCAGTTCTTC
D: TRBD1; J: TRBJ2-7; length: 16; size: few; V: TRBV5-1; CDR3: CASSHRTGRGSYEQYF; DNA: TGCGCCAGCAGCCACCGGACAGGGAGAGGGTCTTACGAGCAGTACTTC
D: -; J: TRBJ2-7; length: 13; size: many; V: TRBV27; CDR3: CASSSGRAYEQYF; DNA: TGTGCCAGCAGTTCTGGCAGAGCCTACGAGCAGTACTTC